This TCR beta chain came from a study of T cell changes during pregnancy in multiple sclerosis (dated by TCRdb to between 2018 and 2021). A note on the overall study: The study examined how the T cell repertoire changed over the course of pregnancy in women with multiple sclerosis.

As to this clone: Its antigen has not been determined. Base-call qualities are not available, and no considerably larger clone is one nucleotide away.

The library was obtained by the immunoSEQ multiplex PCR assay. Entries here come from immuneACCESS through TCRdb and include only in-frame sequences with V and J called. Some clones fail to appear in such tables; in the studies checked, an unresolved V gene covers under half of the shortfall, and the cause of the remainder is unknown. The sample data list about 50,000 clones, and 85% to 95% of these were observed just once. The ten largest account for more than 0.7% of the sample. The source of this sequence is a female donor with multiple sclerosis, enrolled in a pregnancy study. The source material was CD4+ T cells from peripheral blood mononuclear cells, sampled in the third trimester of pregnancy.

Read as DNA, the sequence is TGTGCCAGCAGGCTCGGGACAGGGGATTACAATGAGCAGTTCTTC. Its amino acids are CASRLGTGDYNEQFF. This sequence uses TRBV7-9 and TRBJ2-1; 10 central nucleotides agree with TRBD1. The junction shows trimming of 6 bases on V and 4 bases on J, and the gene matches do not reach 6 bases of it. There are 15 amino acids in the CDR3, from cysteine to phenylalanine inclusive. Only the CDR3 DNA is retained, 45 bases long and in frame from the first base. For CDR1 and CDR2, the germline V gene (reference sequence) lists SEHNR and FQNEAQ. Here the CDR3 is joined to the reference TRBV7-9 and TRBJ2-1 genes, and the full variable domain is: DTGVSQNPRHKITKRGQNVTFRCDPISEHNRLYWYRQTLGQGPEFLTYFQNEAQLEKSRLLSDRFSAERPKGSFSTLEIQRTEQGDSAMYLCASRLGTGDYNEQFFGPGTRLTVL.